The clone carrying this T cell receptor beta chain turned up a few times. The data derive from a study of T-cell memory formation after mild COVID-19. With 5 bases clipped from V and 4 bases from J, the junction kept 9 bases outside the gene matches. This CDR3 comprises 16 residues. The V gene's germline CDR1 is SEHNR and CDR2 FQNEAQ (reference sequence). TCRdb redid the calling of the 5' RACE reads with MiXCR, one entry per CDR3 protein. The table includes just over 350,000 distinct CDR3 sequences, over 13% detected once. This chain joins TRBV7-9 and TRBJ2-1; TRBD2 matches at 9 bases. The receptor was isolated from a man aged 18 to 30 who had mild COVID-19 (a few samples of this study predate the infection). Cell type and time point are not known. Specimen: PBMCs or a T cell subset sorted from them (not recorded which). The CDR3 coding sequence is TGTGCCAGCAGCCCCTTCCGACTAGCGGATTACAATGAGCAGTTCTTC. Protein: CASSPFRLADYNEQFF.